These T cell receptor beta chains were read from a single sample in a study of CD8 T cell repertoires and HIV-1 epitope variants. Only in-frame clones appear in the TCRdb table, and some are missing; sequencing was by immunoSEQ multiplex PCR. The table records some 100,000 clones, approximately 70% of them present only once. The sequencing sample was made of uncultured baseline CD8+ T cells from peripheral blood mononuclear cells (PBMCs). The receptors shown here come from a male donor with HIV. Each CDR3 is given with its conserved first and last residue. D genes are given only for firm matches. Clone size is not always given. Where it is, it says once, few, many or a class for expanded clones.

>few|TRBV21-1|-|TRBJ1-3
TGTGCCAGCAGCAATCGAGGAGAGAAACAGCACATATTCGGAAACACCATATATTTT
CASSNRGEKQHIFGNTIYF
>few|TRBV27|-|TRBJ2-1
TGTGCCAGCAGTCCCGGGAGAGCGTACAATGAGCAGTTCTTC
CASSPGRAYNEQFF
>-|TRBV30|-|TRBJ1-5
TGTGCCTCACAGGGTAACGGCAATCAGCCCCAGCATTTT
CASQGNGNQPQHF
>-|TRBV7-9|TRBD2|TRBJ2-7
TGTGCCAGCAGCTTATGGCCGCGTGGGACTAGCGACTCCTACGAGCAGTACTTC
CASSLWPRGTSDSYEQYF
>-|TRBV18|-|TRBJ2-5
TGTGCCAGCTCACCCTGGACTTCAGAGACCCAGTACTTC
CASSPWTSETQYF
>-|TRBV6-1|TRBD2|TRBJ2-7
TGTGCCAGCAGACGGGGGGGGAGTTCCTACGAGCAGTACTTC
CASRRGGSSYEQYF
>-|TRBV28|-|TRBJ1-2
TGTGCCAGCAGTTTGATCAGGGACGGCTACACCTTC
CASSLIRDGYTF
>-|TRBV19|TRBD2|TRBJ2-2
TGTGCCAGTAGTTCCCGGACTAGCGGGAGTACCGGGGAGCTGTTTTTT
CASSSRTSGSTGELFF
>-|TRBV10-1|-|TRBJ2-5
TGCGCCAGCAGTGAATTGGAGACCCAGTACTTC
CASSELETQYF
>-|TRBV30|-|TRBJ2-6
TGTGCCTGGGGGGTAGAAGCCTCTGGGGCCAACGTCCTGACTTTC
CAWGVEASGANVLTF
>-|TRBV7-3|-|TRBJ2-1
TGTGCCAGCAGCGCAACTAGACATGAGCAGTTCTTC
CASSATRHEQFF
>-|TRBV30|-|TRBJ1-5
TGTGCCTGGAGTAGCCAGGGGTTATTTCGCAATCAGCCCCAGCATTTT
CAWSSQGLFRNQPQHF
>-|TRBV6-5|TRBD1|TRBJ1-2
TGTGCCAGCAGTTATAACCGGGGACAGCGCTATGGCTACACCTTC
CASSYNRGQRYGYTF
>once|TRBV6-6|TRBD1|TRBJ2-7
TGTGCCAGCGAAGGGGGACAGGGTTCGTACGAGCAGTACTTC
CASEGGQGSYEQYF
>-|TRBV6-5|-|TRBJ2-3
TGTGCCAGCAGGGGGGTTTTTAGCACAGATACGCAGTATTTT
CASRGVFSTDTQYF
>-|TRBV7-9|-|TRBJ2-7
TGTGCCAGCAGCCCGCGGGGCGGAGATTTCTACGAGCAGTACTTC
CASSPRGGDFYEQYF
>-|TRBV27|-|TRBJ1-1
TGTGCCAGCAGTCCGCGCCTACCGAACACTGAAGCTTTCTTT
CASSPRLPNTEAFF
>-|TRBV7-2|TRBD1|TRBJ2-5
TGTGCCAGCAGTCAACACAGGGGGCAGGAGACCCAGTACTTC
CASSQHRGQETQYF
>-|TRBV6-6|-|TRBJ2-1
TGTGCCAGCACTGGGAAGGACTCGGAGTTCTTC
CASTGKDSEFF
>-|TRBV19|-|TRBJ1-6
TGTGCCAGTAGTATAGTACAGTCTCTAAATTCACCCCTCCACTTT
CASSIVQSLNSPLHF
>-|TRBV5-1|TRBD1|TRBJ1-4
TGCGCCAGCAGCTCCGGACAGGGCGGGGGTGAAAAACTGTTTTTT
CASSSGQGGGEKLFF
>-|TRBV19|-|TRBJ1-6
TGTGCCAGTAGTGCCGGCGGAGGTTCACCCCTCCACTTT
CASSAGGGSPLHF
>-|TRBV5-1|TRBD1|TRBJ2-7
TGCGCCAGCAGCGAAGGACAGGGAAACGAGCAGTACTTC
CASSEGQGNEQYF
>-|TRBV9|-|TRBJ2-3
TGTGCCAGCCCCTTAGGGGAAGGGGCGGCCCAGGAGAGGAGCACAGATACGCAGTATTTT
CASPLGEGAAQERSTDTQYF
>-|TRBV2|-|TRBJ2-7
TGTGCCAGCAGCTTTACCGCGGGGCTCTACGAGCAGTACTTC
CASSFTAGLYEQYF
>-|TRBV5-8|-|TRBJ1-2
TGTGCCAGCAGCTTGAGCGGGTCACCGGCTGGGTATGGCTACACCTTC
CASSLSGSPAGYGYTF
>-|TRBV6-1|-|TRBJ2-7
TGTGCCAGCAGTGACGGGGGTAACTCCTACGAGCAGTACTTC
CASSDGGNSYEQYF
>-|TRBV28|-|TRBJ2-6
TGTGCCAGCAGTCGAGGGGTCCCGGGGGCCAACGTCCTGACTTTC
CASSRGVPGANVLTF